These T cell receptor beta chains were read from a single sample in a study of T cells after yellow fever vaccination. MiXCR, run by TCRdb on the 5' RACE reads, gives a single entry per CDR3 protein. Here the sample spans 200,000 or so distinct CDR3 sequences, approximately 6.8% being singletons. This sample comprised CD4+ T cells sorted from PBMCs, obtained on the day of the yellow fever booster vaccination. These receptors all stem from a man aged 30 to 39 who received the YFV17D yellow fever vaccine. CDR3s include the opening cysteine and the closing phenylalanine or tryptophan. The order of the fields is CDR3 length, V gene, J gene, clone size, D gene, CDR3 protein, CDR3 DNA. The D gene is left open where the match is weak. A clone size is listed for some rows: how often the clone was seen (once, few, many), or a class if it is expanded.

15	TRBV25-1	TRBJ2-1	.	.	CASSEPDRAGNEQFF	TGTGCCAGCAGTGAACCTGACAGGGCGGGAAATGAGCAGTTCTTC
17	TRBV5-1	TRBJ2-2	many	.	CASSPHGTYRTPEELFF	TGCGCCAGCAGCCCGCACGGGACCTATCGGACGCCCGAGGAGCTGTTTTTT
16	TRBV7-9	TRBJ2-1	many	TRBD2	CASSFASGRHMNEQFF	TGTGCCAGCAGCTTTGCTAGCGGGAGGCATATGAATGAGCAGTTCTTC
17	TRBV7-7	TRBJ2-2	.	TRBD2	CASSSRSGGHGTGELFF	TGTGCTAGCAGCTCCAGGTCGGGGGGGCATGGAACCGGGGAGCTGTTTTTT
14	TRBV30	TRBJ2-1	.	.	CAWSVKRGAFEQFF	TGTGCCTGGAGTGTAAAGAGGGGTGCGTTTGAGCAGTTCTTC
20	TRBV10-3	TRBJ2-1	many	TRBD2	CAISESRGGLAGRTRFEQFF	TGTGCCATCAGTGAGTCGCGGGGGGGACTAGCGGGGAGAACCAGGTTTGAGCAGTTCTTC
17	TRBV18	TRBJ2-1	.	.	CASSPFQALSSYNEQFF	TGTGCCAGCTCACCCTTCCAAGCGTTAAGCTCCTACAATGAGCAGTTCTTC
13	TRBV6-2/TRBV6-3	TRBJ1-5	many	.	CASSWGADQPQHF	TGTGCCAGCAGTTGGGGGGCAGATCAGCCCCAGCATTTT
13	TRBV12-3/TRBV12-4	TRBJ1-2	many	TRBD1	CASSAGQAYGYTF	TGTGCCAGCAGTGCGGGACAGGCGTATGGCTACACCTTC
15	TRBV5-1	TRBJ1-1	.	.	CASSLSGSDGTEAFF	TGCGCCAGCAGCTTGTCGGGGTCTGACGGCACTGAAGCTTTCTTT
12	TRBV20-1	TRBJ2-1	many	TRBD1	CSEQGLYNEQFF	TGCAGTGAACAGGGGTTATACAATGAGCAGTTCTTC
14	TRBV10-3	TRBJ2-5	many	.	CAISSRDAKETQYF	TGTGCCATCAGTAGCCGGGACGCAAAGGAGACCCAGTACTTC
17	TRBV12-3/TRBV12-4	TRBJ1-5	.	.	CASSKGWGSNSNQPQHF	TGTGCCAGCAGCAAGGGTTGGGGATCTAATAGCAATCAGCCCCAGCATTTT
15	TRBV20-1	TRBJ2-5	.	.	CSARERGIMAETQYF	TGCAGTGCTAGAGAGCGGGGTATAATGGCGGAGACCCAGTACTTC
13	TRBV7-9	TRBJ2-1	many	.	CASSSQRVGVQFF	TGTGCCAGCAGCTCGCAGAGGGTAGGTGTGCAGTTCTTC
13	TRBV30	TRBJ1-2	few	.	CAPERGEDYGYTF	TGTGCCCCCGAAAGAGGGGAGGACTATGGCTACACCTTC
15	TRBV20-1	TRBJ2-7	.	.	CSARDVRGNRNEQYF	TGCAGTGCTAGAGATGTGAGAGGGAATCGAAACGAGCAGTACTTC
16	TRBV20-1	TRBJ1-4	few	.	CSARDPNSVANEKLFF	TGCAGTGCTAGAGATCCCAATTCGGTTGCTAATGAAAAACTGTTTTTT
17	TRBV10-3	TRBJ2-3	many	.	CATQWVEAGPPADTQYF	TGTGCCACTCAATGGGTAGAAGCGGGCCCACCCGCAGATACGCAGTATTTT
13	TRBV20-1	TRBJ2-5	.	.	CSALGGDSETQYF	TGCAGTGCCCTCGGAGGGGACTCAGAGACCCAGTACTTC
14	TRBV20-1	TRBJ2-1	few	TRBD2	CSAISGSQYNEQFF	TGCAGTGCTATTAGCGGGAGCCAGTACAATGAGCAGTTCTTC
15	TRBV11-3	TRBJ2-3	few	.	CASAAGGLSTDTQYF	TGTGCCAGCGCTGCAGGCGGACTAAGCACAGATACGCAGTATTTT
15	TRBV7-2	TRBJ2-7	few	TRBD2	CASSYIAGGGYEQYF	TGTGCCAGCAGTTATATAGCGGGAGGGGGTTACGAGCAGTACTTC
16	TRBV7-9	TRBJ1-6	.	.	CASSLSGRVNNSPLHF	TGTGCCAGCAGCTTATCTGGGCGAGTCAATAATTCACCCCTCCACTTT